This is a list of T cell receptor beta chains from one sample in a study of long-term antiretroviral therapy in people with HIV. The table came from immunoSEQ multiplex PCR; TCRdb's copy has only in-frame clones and leaves some out. The table includes about 28,000 clones, approximately 90% detected once. This specimen consisted of unsorted PBMCs, obtained 0.5 years after starting antiretroviral therapy. All receptors come from a woman aged 18-29 years with HIV. CDR3s include the opening cysteine and the closing phenylalanine or tryptophan. A D gene is named only where the DNA matches it firmly. The size of a clone is reported for some rows only, either as once, few or many, or as a class for expanded clones.

clone size,V gene,D gene,J gene,CDR3 protein,CDR3 DNA
once,TRBV5-1,TRBD1,TRBJ1-1,CASSLGQGMVGYTEAFF,TGCGCCAGCAGCCTGGGACAGGGTATGGTTGGATACACTGAAGCTTTCTTT
-,TRBV9,TRBD2,TRBJ2-1,CASSVTSGGYEQFF,TGTGCCAGCAGCGTAACTAGCGGCGGTTATGAGCAGTTCTTC
-,TRBV9,-,TRBJ2-1,CASSVEPSAYNEQFF,TGTGCCAGCAGCGTAGAGCCTAGCGCTTACAATGAGCAGTTCTTC
-,TRBV19,-,TRBJ2-1,CASSIEVVRDEQFF,TGTGCCAGTAGTATAGAGGTAGTGCGGGATGAGCAGTTCTTC
-,TRBV27,-,TRBJ2-3,CASGQWSTDTQYF,TGTGCCAGTGGCCAGTGGAGCACAGATACGCAGTATTTT
-,TRBV9,-,TRBJ2-3,CASSVNPTDTQYF,TGTGCCAGCAGCGTAAATCCCACAGATACGCAGTATTTT
-,TRBV7-8,-,TRBJ2-2,CASSTMTRGGGELFF,TGTGCCAGCAGCACCATGACGCGGGGTGGCGGGGAGCTGTTTTTT
-,TRBV10-2,-,TRBJ1-2,CASSDIGFGPGYTF,TGCGCCAGCAGTGACATAGGGTTTGGGCCCGGCTACACCTTC
-,TRBV5-1,-,TRBJ2-1,CASSHPRESVQSSYNEQFF,TGCGCCAGCAGCCACCCCAGGGAATCCGTCCAGAGCTCCTACAATGAGCAGTTCTTC
few,TRBV2,-,TRBJ1-3,CASSASGYSGNTIYF,TGTGCCAGCAGCGCATCAGGGTACTCTGGAAACACCATATATTTT
-,TRBV7-2,-,TRBJ1-2,CASSSWSGTSNYGYTF,TGTGCCAGCAGCTCCTGGTCGGGGACGTCCAACTATGGCTACACCTTC
once,TRBV10-3,TRBD2,TRBJ2-7,CAISGKLAGTYEQYF,TGTGCCATCAGTGGCAAACTAGCGGGGACCTACGAGCAGTACTTC
-,TRBV28,TRBD2,TRBJ2-7,CASSPRGGEQYF,TGTGCCAGCAGTCCCCGGGGGGGGGAGCAGTACTTC
-,TRBV5-6,-,TRBJ2-5,CASSLWEPQETQYF,TGTGCCAGCAGCTTGTGGGAACCACAAGAGACCCAGTACTTC
-,TRBV5-4,TRBD1,TRBJ1-1,CASSQRTGRAFF,TGTGCCAGCAGCCAGAGGACAGGGCGGGCTTTCTTT
-,TRBV4-3,TRBD2,TRBJ2-7,CASSQDLAGGLFSSYEQYF,TGCGCCAGCAGCCAAGATCTAGCGGGAGGGCTATTTAGCTCCTACGAGCAGTACTTC
few,TRBV2,-,TRBJ1-5,CASSDTGPGNQPQHF,TGTGCCAGCAGTGACACGGGACCGGGCAATCAGCCCCAGCATTTT
-,TRBV7-9,-,TRBJ2-7,CASSLPSAVYEQYF,TGTGCCAGCAGCCTCCCTAGCGCCGTCTACGAGCAGTACTTC
-,TRBV29-1,-,TRBJ2-3,CSADPTDTQYF,TGCAGCGCGGACCCAACAGATACGCAGTATTTT
-,TRBV6-4,TRBD1,TRBJ2-1,CASSQRTGVVNEQFF,TGTGCCAGCAGTCAAAGGACAGGGGTGGTCAATGAGCAGTTCTTC
-,TRBV6-6,-,TRBJ2-7,CASSYSIGGASNEQYF,TGTGCCAGCAGTTACTCGATAGGTGGGGCTAGCAACGAGCAGTACTTC
-,TRBV28,-,TRBJ2-4,CASSRDGSLNIQYF,TGTGCCAGCAGTCGGGACGGAAGCTTAAACATTCAGTACTTC
-,TRBV2,-,TRBJ1-5,CASTPDYSNQPQHF,TGTGCCAGCACTCCTGATTATAGCAATCAGCCCCAGCATTTT
-,TRBV15,-,TRBJ2-7,CATSRERGGYEQYF,TGTGCCACCAGCAGAGAACGAGGGGGCTACGAGCAGTACTTC
-,TRBV27,-,TRBJ2-3,CASSSYAGSPDTQYF,TGTGCCAGCAGTTCCTACGCGGGGAGTCCAGATACGCAGTATTTT
-,TRBV5-1,TRBD2,TRBJ2-3,CASNFGLAGTDTQYF,TGCGCCAGCAATTTTGGACTAGCGGGCACAGATACGCAGTATTTT
-,TRBV7-9,TRBD2,TRBJ2-1,CASSLSGIPKQFF,TGTGCCAGCAGCTTAAGCGGGATCCCAAAGCAGTTCTTC
few,TRBV6-5,-,TRBJ1-2,CASSSRQALRVYTF,TGTGCCAGCAGTAGTCGACAGGCCCTTAGAGTCTACACCTTC
-,TRBV28,-,TRBJ2-7,CASTGGGRRYEQYF,TGTGCCAGCACCGGGGGCGGCAGGAGGTACGAGCAGTACTTC